The entry below describes one TCR beta chain. The sample comes from a study of T cell responses to AZD1222 COVID-19 vaccine. This table comes from immunoSEQ multiplex PCR, and its TCRdb copy is limited to in-frame clones, with some not included. The sample lists some 150,000 clones, around 90% occurring once. The CDR3 is 18 amino acids. With 2 bases clipped from V and 0 bases from J, the junction kept 7 bases outside the gene matches. Per the germline V gene, CDR1 is KGHSH and CDR2 is LQKENI. The rearrangement uses TRBV18 and TRBJ2-2, with 9 nucleotides matching TRBD1. This clonotype was obtained from an adult who received the AZD1222 COVID-19 vaccine. The specimen was peripheral blood, collected 28 days after the second AZD1222 dose. The CDR3 DNA is TGTGCCAGCTCACCAGGGACAGGGAGCCCCTCGAACACCGGGGAGCTGTTTTTT. Its translation: CASSPGTGSPSNTGELFF.